The entry below gives a single T cell receptor beta chain sequence along with its context. Its recognized antigen is unknown. Base quality data are lacking; no much larger clone is found one base away. The immunoSEQ Assay was used to sequence TCRbeta CDR3 regions. After extraction, genomic DNA underwent amplification by bias-controlled multiplex PCR, followed by high-throughput sequencing. For the original study's pipeline: To quantify the absolute abundance of each unique TCRbeta CDR3 region, sequences were collapsed and filtered. T cell fraction was estimated by normalizing TCRbeta template counts to usable DNA, with usable DNA measured through amplification of reference genes found in all nucleated cells. Repertoire TCRs were annotated as SARS-CoV-2-specific by exact matching of V gene, CDR3 amino acid sequence and J gene to a known reactive TCR set. The reference SARS-CoV-2 TCR set came from MIRA and was filtered for enrichment in COVID-19-positive ImmuneCODE repertoires, removing public or cross-reactive TCRs. Based on the MIRA antigens, annotated TCRs were further analysed at the level of specific ORF or position within ORF. Depth was the summed frequency of annotated unique rearrangements, while breadth was defined as annotated unique rearrangements over total unique productive rearrangements. Group comparisons of TCR breadth used two-sided Wilcoxon rank-sum tests. Held by TCRdb, this immuneACCESS table contains in-frame sequences only and omits some clones. Under half of the omission traces to an unresolved V gene where checked; the cause of the rest is unknown. V and J calls and clone size are given by that table; D and trimming were obtained from the DNA. The sample table lists 300,000 to 450,000 clones, roughly 94% of them with a count of one. The ten largest clones take up about 3.8% of the sample.

The data stem from a study of Ad26.COV2.S vaccination and SARS-CoV-2 variants (dated by TCRdb to the early 2020s). For the wider study: TCRbeta repertoire sequencing served as the tool for gauging how specific and how broad the SARS-CoV-2-reactive T cell receptors were following Ad26.COV2.S vaccination. The TCR-sequenced set comprised approximately 32 samples: approximately 20 Ad26.COV2.S vaccine recipients, 5 placebo recipients and 8 SARS-CoV-2 convalescent individuals. Paper-wide results and their limitations: Vaccine and placebo recipients had comparable non-spike TCR breadth, which fits with the vaccine containing only spike. Substantial breadth of spike-specific CD8+ and CD4+ T cell responses was reported after vaccination. Ad26.COV2.S recipients had higher spike-specific TCR breadth than placebo recipients (P = 0.0014). It was noted by the authors that total T cell responses may have been underestimated by the TCR breadth and depth analyses.

The time point tag for this specimen amounts to: individuals recovered from natural SARS-CoV-2 infection. Sequences ENHRY (CDR1) and SYGVKD (CDR2) are obtained from the germline V gene. V is clipped by 6 bases and J by 2 bases, and the sequence between their germline boundaries is 14 bases long. Inclusive of the bounding cysteine and phenylalanine, the CDR3 is 15 residues long. Here the CDR3 DNA is all that survives: 45 bases in frame from base 1. The sample was peripheral blood, taken after recovery from COVID-19. The chain is made from TRBV10-3 and TRBJ1-3; the best D guess is TRBD1, with 6 bases matching. This clonotype originated in a human donor who had recovered from COVID-19. In nucleotides, the sequence is TGTGCCATCAGGGACAAGACAGGAACTGGAAACACCATATATTTT. This gives the protein CAIRDKTGTGNTIYF.